This TCR beta chain was identified during a study of blood T cell repertoires in COVID-19 (dated by TCRdb to the early 2020s). As for the study more broadly: Collaborator samples came from the United States, Italy and Spain and covered acute and convalescent phases of COVID-19. Nearly every sample came with metadata listing a de-identified subject ID, COVID-19 status, age in years and sex. The repertoires were released in a freely available public database meant as a resource for research on the immune response to SARS-CoV-2. The dataset comprised deeply sampled blood TCRbeta repertoires from subjects exposed to, actively infected with, or recovered from COVID-19. The samples were drawn from the first 160 participants of the ongoing ImmuneRACE study and from 1,200 or so subjects provided by 6 global collaborators. The prospective study material was composed of cDNA or gDNA derived from T cells, B-cell-depleted T cells, or PBMCs. Where available, HLA class I and class II types were obtained from metadata supplied by the sample provider rather than from assay-based typing.

Taken from the germline V gene, the CDR1 and CDR2 loops are SGHRS and YFSETQ. From its cysteine to its phenylalanine, the CDR3 spans 16 amino acids. The read is trimmed to its CDR3 DNA, 48 bases read in frame from base 1. Clipping removes 3 bases from V and 5 bases from J, with 6 as the unmatched junction base count. A remark on this clone: Its antigen remains unidentified. Base-call qualities are not available, and no considerably larger clone is one nucleotide away.

TCRbeta CDR3 regions were amplified from genomic DNA by means of the immunoSEQ Assay, a bias-controlled multiplex PCR. The authors processed their data as follows. The number of nucleated cells in each sample was estimated by amplification of reference gene primers within the assay. Sequence reads were collapsed and filtered to measure the absolute abundance of every unique TCRbeta CDR3 rearrangement. Productive Simpson clonality was computed per sample as the square root of Simpson's diversity index over productive rearrangements. Here the immuneACCESS table is served through TCRdb, limited to in-frame sequences with V and J called. Missing clones are a known gap in these copies; in checked studies unresolved V genes cover under half, and the rest lacks a known reason. V and J calls and clone size are copied from that table; D and trimming were computed from the DNA. The sample contains about 240,000 clones, more than 85% of them found a single time. Less than 8.5% of the sample comes from the top ten.

Study-level results and caveats: How much clinical and demographic metadata was included differed by source and by participant, and the metadata was provided uncurated.

Collaborating institutions collected whole blood in K2EDTA tubes following their own protocols. For TCRbeta analysis, collaborators shipped samples in one of three forms: frozen whole blood, isolated PBMCs, or DNA extracted from either of those sample types. The receptor's source is an older woman with active or convalescent COVID-19. The receptor chain draws on TRBV5-1 and TRBJ2-3; TRBD2 fits 13 bases in the junction. The specimen sequenced was peripheral blood. The CDR3 corresponds to CASSSTSGGGKDTQYF. At the DNA level, the sequence is TGCGCCAGCAGCTCCACTAGCGGGGGGGGAAAAGATACGCAGTATTTT.